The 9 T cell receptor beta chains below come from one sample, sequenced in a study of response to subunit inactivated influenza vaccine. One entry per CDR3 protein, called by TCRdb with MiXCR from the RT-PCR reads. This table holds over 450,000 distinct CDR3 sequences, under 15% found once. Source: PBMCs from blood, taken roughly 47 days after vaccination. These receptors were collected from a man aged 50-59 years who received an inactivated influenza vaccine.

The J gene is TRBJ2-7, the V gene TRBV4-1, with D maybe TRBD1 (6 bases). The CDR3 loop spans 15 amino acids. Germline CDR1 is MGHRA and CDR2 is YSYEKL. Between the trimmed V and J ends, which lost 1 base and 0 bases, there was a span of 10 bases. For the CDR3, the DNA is TGCGCCAGCAGCCAAGTCTCGACAGGCTCCTACGAGCAGTACTTC. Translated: CASSQVSTGSYEQYF.

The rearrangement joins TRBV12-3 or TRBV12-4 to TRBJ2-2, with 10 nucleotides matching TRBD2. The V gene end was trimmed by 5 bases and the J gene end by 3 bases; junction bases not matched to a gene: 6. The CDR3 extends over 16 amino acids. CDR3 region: CASSIVTSGYTGELFF. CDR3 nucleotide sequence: TGTGCCAGCAGTATCGTGACTAGCGGGTACACCGGGGAGCTGTTTTTT.

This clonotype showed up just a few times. CDR3 region: CSAKNKGQGAAGYTF. CDR3 in DNA: TGCAGTGCAAAAAATAAAGGACAGGGGGCTGCTGGCTACACCTTC. This chain connects TRBV20-1 to TRBJ1-2; 11 bases fit TRBD1. This CDR3 comprises 15 residues. The germline V gene encodes CDR1 DFQATT and CDR2 SNEGSKA (reference sequence). J gave up 7 bases and V 6 bases, and 13 bases lay outside the gene matches.

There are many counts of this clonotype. Here the CDR3 DNA reads TGTGCCAGCAGCTTAGGTCGGTACGAGCAGTACTTC. Translated, it gives CASSLGRYEQYF. V gene TRBV7-9 combines with J gene TRBJ2-7; D unclear. Germline loops: CDR1 SEHNR, CDR2 FQNEAQ (reference sequence). V was trimmed by 1 base and J by 4 bases, leaving 5 bases between them. The CDR3 has 12 amino acids.

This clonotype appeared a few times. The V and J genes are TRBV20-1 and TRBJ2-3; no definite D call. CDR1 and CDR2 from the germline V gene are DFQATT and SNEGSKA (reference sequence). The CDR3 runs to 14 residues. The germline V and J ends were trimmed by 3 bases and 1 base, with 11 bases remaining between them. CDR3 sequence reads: CSASNGRRTDTQYF. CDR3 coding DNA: TGCAGTGCTAGTAACGGCAGGCGCACAGATACGCAGTATTTT.

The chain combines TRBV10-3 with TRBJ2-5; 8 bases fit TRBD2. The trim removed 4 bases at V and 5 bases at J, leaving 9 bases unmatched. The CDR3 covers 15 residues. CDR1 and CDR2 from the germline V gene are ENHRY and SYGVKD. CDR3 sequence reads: CAISVQAGDFETQYF. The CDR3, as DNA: TGTGCCATCAGTGTTCAAGCGGGAGATTTTGAGACCCAGTACTTC.

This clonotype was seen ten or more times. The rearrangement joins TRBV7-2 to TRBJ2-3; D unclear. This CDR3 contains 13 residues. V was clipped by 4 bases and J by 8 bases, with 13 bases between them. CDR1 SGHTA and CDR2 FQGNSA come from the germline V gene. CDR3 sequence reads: CASSYHGPRTQYF. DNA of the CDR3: TGTGCCAGCAGCTACCATGGGCCCCGTACGCAGTATTTT. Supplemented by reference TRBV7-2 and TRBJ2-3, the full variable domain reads GAGVSQSPSNKVTEKGKDVELRCDPISGHTALYWYRQSLGQGLEFLIYFQGNSAPDKSGLPSDRFSAERTGGSVSTLTIQRTQQEDSAVYLCASSYHGPRTQYFGPGTRLTVL.

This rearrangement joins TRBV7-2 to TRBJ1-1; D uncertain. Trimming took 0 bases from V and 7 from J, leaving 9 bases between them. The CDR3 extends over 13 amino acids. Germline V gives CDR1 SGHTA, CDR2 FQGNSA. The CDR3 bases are TGTGCCAGCAGCTTAGCGCGGACCTTTGAAGCTTTCTTT. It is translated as CASSLARTFEAFF.

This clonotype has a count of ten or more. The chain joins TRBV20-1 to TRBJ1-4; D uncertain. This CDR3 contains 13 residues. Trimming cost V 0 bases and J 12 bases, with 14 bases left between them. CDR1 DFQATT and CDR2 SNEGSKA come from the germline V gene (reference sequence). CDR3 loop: CSAREPGPVELFF. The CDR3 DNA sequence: TGCAGTGCTAGAGAACCCGGACCAGTAGAACTGTTTTTT.